The sample holds a few counts of the clone carrying this T cell receptor beta chain. The antigen is unknown. A multiplex PCR was run with 60 Vbeta primers and 13 Jbeta primers. The table came from immunoSEQ multiplex PCR; TCRdb's copy has only in-frame clones and leaves some out. Here the sample spans roughly 100,000 clones, roughly 9.4% being singletons. J was trimmed by 9 bases and V by 1 base; bases with no gene match: 6. Germline CDR1 is SEHNR and CDR2 is FQNEAQ (reference sequence). The CDR3 has 16 amino acids. This sample is part of a study of cytomegalovirus exposure and HLA in healthy donors. General study results and limits: The authors later found TCR association rates varying by HLA locus, with DRB1 most and HLA-C fewest. Within an earlier analysis, most TCR beta V segments proved productive either about 87% or about 30% of the time. As immune exposure information, only CMV serostatus was available. Several of the most significant clusters appeared, in a later analysis, to be linked to common viral pathogens.

The chain couples TRBV7-9 to TRBJ2-1; 13 nucleotides line up with TRBD2. The sample consisted of PBMCs. The source is a man in his fifties in good health and CMV-seropositive. As DNA, the CDR3 is TGTGCCAGCAGCTTAGGGACTAGCGGGAGTCAGGTTGAGCAGTTCTTC. Protein sequence: CASSLGTSGSQVEQFF.